Given below is one TCR beta chain in context. No antigen is known for it. CDR3 length: 14 residues. V was pared by 4 bases and J by 3 bases, with 12 bases between. Germline CDR1 and CDR2: LGHDT and YNNKEL (reference sequence). The data belong to a study of T cell responses to AZD1222 COVID-19 vaccine. Study observations and caveats: AZD1222 recipients seropositive at baseline numbered only five to seven.

Measured with immunoSEQ multiplex PCR; TCRdb has only the in-frame clones, and not every one. The repertoire holds roughly 130,000 clones, roughly 88% seen once, with about 1.6% in the top ten. The receptor was isolated from an adult in good health. This specimen consisted of peripheral blood, obtained on day 0 of AZD1222 vaccination. The V gene is TRBV3-1 (or the pseudogene TRBV3-2), the J gene TRBJ2-5; D not certain. In DNA, the CDR3 is TGTGCCAGCAGCCTGCTCCGGTCTAAAGAGACCCAGTACTTC. Encoded protein: CASSLLRSKETQYF.